The following is a T cell receptor (beta chain) sequence with its context. The germline V and J ends were trimmed by 1 base and 3 bases, with 17 bases remaining between them. CDR3 length equals 16 residues. Germline loops: CDR1 SGDLS, CDR2 YYNGEE. The source of the sample is a study of T cells after somatic rescue of genetic block. Here immunoSEQ multiplex PCR was the method, and the copy in TCRdb shows in-frame clones only, minus some. Counted here are 11,000 to 15,000 clones, roughly 78% occurring once; the ten biggest clones make up 20%. The source of this sequence is a boy younger than 18. V usage is TRBV9 and J usage is TRBJ2-7, with D possibly being TRBD1 or TRBD2 (5 bases each). Sequencing used peripheral blood mononuclear cells (PBMCs). CDR3 protein: CASSVFNRDPHYEQYF. In nucleotides, the CDR3 is TGTGCCAGCAGCGTATTTAACCGGGACCCACACTACGAGCAGTACTTC.